The 21 T cell receptor beta chains presented below share a single source sample, sequenced in a study of blood T cell repertoires in COVID-19. Here immunoSEQ multiplex PCR was the method, and the copy in TCRdb shows in-frame clones only, minus some. The sample has approximately 180,000 clones; 88% are singletons. Input material: peripheral blood. The source of these receptors is a man in his forties with active or convalescent COVID-19.

This clone was seen a single time. This chain joins TRBV5-6 and TRBJ2-3; 10 bases are shared with TRBD1. V shed 0 bases, J shed 1 base, and the junction held 5 bases outside the gene matches. Looked up from germline, CDR1 is SGHDT and CDR2 is YYEEEE. The CDR3 spans 17 residues. This CDR3 is CASSLVVGTGGTDTQYF. CDR3 coding DNA: TGTGCCAGCAGCTTGGTCGTCGGGACAGGGGGCACAGATACGCAGTATTTT.

The rearrangement links TRBV2 to TRBJ1-1; the D gene is possibly TRBD1 (5 bases). Trimming removed 4 bases at V and 10 bases at J, with 10 bases between. Germline-derived CDR1 and CDR2 are SNHLY and FYNNEI. The CDR3 is 11 residues long. The CDR3 sequence: CASSVRGGAFF. The CDR3 DNA follows: TGTGCCAGCAGTGTGAGGGGAGGAGCTTTCTTT.

V usage is TRBV19 and J usage is TRBJ1-6; D may be TRBD1 (5 bases). Between the trimmed V and J ends, which lost 5 bases and 5 bases, there was a span of 10 bases. CDR3 length: 14 residues. Germline V CDR1 and CDR2: LNHDA, SQIVND (reference sequence). Here the CDR3 reads CASSPGGDNSPLHF. The CDR3 DNA follows: TGTGCCAGTAGTCCCGGGGGGGATAATTCACCCCTCCACTTT.

The CDR3 here is CASSLGQGSTGELFF. The CDR3 DNA follows: TGCGCCAGCAGCCTTGGACAGGGTAGTACCGGGGAGCTGTTTTTT. This chain joins TRBV5-1 and TRBJ2-2, with TRBD1 identical over 8 bases. V was clipped by 4 bases and J by 5 bases; unmatched bases: 7. Per the germline V gene, CDR1 is SGHRS and CDR2 is YFSETQ. This CDR3 spans 15 amino acids.

This clone was observed a single time. The rearrangement links TRBV6-5 to TRBJ2-1; a weak D match, TRBD1 (7 bases). Trimming left V 0 bases short and J 2 bases short, with 11 bases between. The germline V gene encodes CDR1 MNHEY and CDR2 SVGAGI. The CDR3 covers 16 residues. DNA for the CDR3: TGTGCCAGCAGTTACTCCCAGGGGGGCCCCTACAATGAGCAGTTCTTC. Translation: CASSYSQGGPYNEQFF.

CDR3 amino acids: CASSLGRTGFTETQYF. CDR3 sequence (DNA): TGCGCCAGCAGCTTAGGGAGAACAGGGTTTACAGAGACCCAGTACTTC. The rearrangement joins TRBV5-1 to TRBJ2-5; tentatively, D is TRBD1 (6 bases). V was trimmed by 2 bases and J by 4 bases, leaving 18 bases between them. Germline V gene sequence: CDR1 SGHRS, CDR2 YFSETQ. CDR3 length: 16 amino acids.

This clone was picked up one time. The chain recombines TRBV5-5 with TRBJ2-2, with D maybe TRBD1 (6 bases). Trimming pared 4 bases from V and 1 base from J, leaving 20 bases between. CDR3 length: 18 amino acids. CDR1 is SGHKS, CDR2 YYEKEE, per germline (reference sequence). The CDR3 DNA sequence: TGTGCCAGCAGCAGGGCCCTAGGGACAAACCGGAACACCGGGGAGCTGTTTTTT. Translation gives CASSRALGTNRNTGELFF.

This clone was seen only a few times. The sample contains more than one DNA sequence encoding this CDR3. This chain uses TRBV6-1 with TRBJ1-5; no firm D call. V was trimmed by 0 bases and J by 5 bases, leaving 8 bases between them. The CDR3 is 14 amino acids. Per germline, CDR1 MNHNS and CDR2 SASEGT. The CDR3 spells CASSEARGYQPQHF. The CDR3 coding sequence is TGTGCCAGCAGTGAAGCTCGCGGATATCAGCCCCAGCATTTT.

The chain links TRBV18 to TRBJ1-6, with 7 bases identical to TRBD1. The CDR3 is 15 residues long. The V segment lost 3 bases and the J segment 8 bases; nucleotides outside the gene matches: 7. CDR1 and CDR2 (germline): KGHSH, LQKENI. The CDR3 protein is CASSPRTGDDSPLHF. The CDR3 nucleotides are TGTGCCAGCTCACCCAGGACAGGAGATGATTCACCCCTCCACTTT.

The V call is TRBV6-6, the J call TRBJ1-2, with a weak D call TRBD1 (5 bases). Germline CDR1 and CDR2: MNHNY and SVGAGI (reference sequence). This CDR3 is built from 11 residues. V lost 10 bases, J lost 5 bases, and 11 bases lay in between. The CDR3 nucleotides read TGTGCCATTGGGGCCCAGTATGGCTACACCTTC. The encoded protein is CAIGAQYGYTF.

The chain combines TRBV30 with TRBJ1-1; the D gene is possibly TRBD1 (5 bases). Looked up from germline, CDR1 is GTSNPN and CDR2 is SVGIG (reference sequence). Trimming left V 2 bases short and J 5 bases short, with 15 bases between. This CDR3 is built from 14 residues. The CDR3 coding sequence is TGTGCCTGGAGTCGCCCAGGGCGGGGGACTGAAGCTTTCTTT. The encoded protein is CAWSRPGRGTEAFF.

This chain links TRBV19 with TRBJ1-3; D may be TRBD1 (6 bases). The CDR3 extends over 16 amino acids. V dropped 5 bases and J dropped 1 base, with 15 bases sitting between them. CDR1 and CDR2 (germline): LNHDA, SQIVND (reference sequence). The CDR3 sequence: CASSHRDLESGNTIYF. CDR3 nucleotides: TGTGCCAGTAGTCACAGGGATTTGGAATCTGGAAACACCATATATTTT.

The V call is TRBV6-6, the J call TRBJ2-7, with TRBD1 as a possible D gene (6 bases). CDR3 length: 13 amino acids. V was trimmed by 6 bases and J by 5 bases, leaving 14 bases between them. Germline lookup yields CDR1 MNHNY and CDR2 SVGAGI (reference sequence). The CDR3 region is CASRPTGKNEQYF. Here the CDR3 DNA reads TGTGCCAGCAGGCCCACAGGGAAGAACGAGCAGTACTTC.

This chain joins TRBV6-5 and TRBJ1-3; D call uncertain. The CDR3 has 13 amino acids. V was cut by 8 bases and J by 4 bases, with 12 bases left in between. Germline CDR1 reads MNHEY; CDR2 reads SVGAGI. For the CDR3, the DNA is TGTGCCAGCGCGGCAGTCAGCGGAAACACCATATATTTT. This codes for CASAAVSGNTIYF.

The CDR3, as DNA: TGCAGCGTTCGTATCTACCGGACTCTTCGCACTGAAGCTTTCTTT. It encodes CSVRIYRTLRTEAFF. The chain is built from TRBV29-1 and TRBJ1-1; unclear D gene. The CDR3 contains 15 residues. V lost 5 bases, J lost 4 bases, and 20 bases lay in between. Germline V gene lookup returns CDR1 SQVTM and CDR2 ANQGSEA. The variable domain in full, with the rest retrieved from reference TRBV29-1 and TRBJ1-1, is SAVISQKPSRDICQRGTSLTIQCQVDSQVTMMFWYRQQPGQSLTLIATANQGSEATYESGFVIDKFPISRPNLTFSTLTVSNMSPEDSSIYLCSVRIYRTLRTEAFFGQGTRLTVV.

The V gene is TRBV7-2, the J gene TRBJ2-3; D ambiguous. V lost 3 bases and J 1 base, leaving 8 bases between the germline ends. The CDR3 runs 14 residues. From germline, CDR1 is SGHTA and CDR2 FQGNSA. CDR3 bases: TGTGCCAGCAGCTTGAAGCGCGGCACAGATACGCAGTATTTT. It translates to CASSLKRGTDTQYF.

V gene TRBV9 combines with J gene TRBJ1-1, with 10 positions matching TRBD1. CDR3 length: 16 amino acids. In germline, CDR1 is SGDLS, CDR2 YYNGEE. V trimming: 0 bases; J trimming: 1 base; junction bases outside the gene matches: 3. For the CDR3, the DNA is TGTGCCAGCAGCGTAGCGGGGGACAGGGGGAACACTGAAGCTTTCTTT. Encoded protein: CASSVAGDRGNTEAFF.

The V and J genes are TRBV7-6 and TRBJ1-2; weak D call: TRBD1 (6 bases). This CDR3 spans 17 amino acids. Germline V gives CDR1 SGHVS, CDR2 FNYEAQ. V lost 3 bases and J 5 bases, leaving 22 bases between the germline ends. The CDR3 DNA reads TGTGCCAGCAGCTTCCGGGACACCCGGTTTATTCAGTATGGCTACACCTTC. Translation: CASSFRDTRFIQYGYTF.

The chain combines TRBV5-5 with TRBJ2-7; 9 nucleotides agree with TRBD1. Per the germline V gene, CDR1 is SGHKS and CDR2 is YYEKEE (reference sequence). The CDR3 length is 15 residues. J gave up 3 bases and V 1 base, and 5 bases lay outside the gene matches. CDR3 DNA sequence: TGTGCCAGCAGCTTGTCAGCGGGACAGGGCTACGAGCAGTACTTC. It encodes CASSLSAGQGYEQYF.

The rearrangement joins TRBV4-1 to TRBJ1-3; D possibly corresponds to TRBD1 (6 bases). CDR1 and CDR2 from the germline V gene are MGHRA and YSYEKL. Trimming shortened V by 3 bases and J by 0 bases, and 9 bases separated the two germline ends. This CDR3 region has 15 residues. CDR3 sequence (DNA): TGCGCCAGCAGCCAGACGACAGGCTCTGGAAACACCATATATTTT. This encodes CASSQTTGSGNTIYF.

V and J are TRBV10-1 and TRBJ1-5, with D maybe TRBD1 (5 bases). V gave up 4 bases and J gave up 4 bases, with 29 bases separating them. Germline V gene sequence: CDR1 WNHNN, CDR2 SYGVQD (reference sequence). This CDR3 is 20 amino acids long. The CDR3 here is CASSVGLRDLGKVGNQPQHF. CDR3 sequence (DNA): TGCGCCAGCAGTGTTGGGTTACGGGACTTAGGGAAAGTAGGAAATCAGCCCCAGCATTTT.